This TCR beta chain was retrieved from a study of shared clonotypes between healthy human individuals. Study-wide findings and caveats: Across a handful of donors, naive CD4 shared around 5%, naive CD8 under 4%, memory CD4 about 2.5%, memory CD8 around 0.36%.

The CDR3 extends over 16 amino acids. Germline V gene lookup returns CDR1 LGHNA and CDR2 YSLEER. The J segment lost 3 bases and the V segment lost 0 bases, leaving 6 bases of the junction unmatched. In its sample, this clone was seen a few times. Its antigen remains unknown. Donors, healthy HIV-negative adults, lacked recent acute infections or vaccinations. The protocol was immunoSEQ multiplex PCR, while the TCRdb copy is restricted to in-frame clones and leaves out a portion. The sample contains about a million clones, 70% to 85% of which appear only once. What was sequenced was memory CD4+ T cells from PBMCs. Subset of the sample: CD45RA-negative fraction. V and J are TRBV4-3 and TRBJ2-7, with TRBD2 identical over 9 bases. The receptor was derived from a man between 18 and 35 years old in good health. Some clones in this sample may be carry-over from other donors' samples. DNA for the CDR3: TGCGCCAGCAGCCAAGATGGGACTAGCACGTTCTACGAGCAGTACTTC. Translating it yields CASSQDGTSTFYEQYF.